This T cell receptor beta chain comes out of a study of blood T cells in healthy people across ages. Primed by a sample-barcoded 5' primer and a J-beta primer mix, a second PCR proceeded for about 6 to 12 cycles. TCRdb reprocessed the 5' RACE reads via MiXCR and lists one record per CDR3 protein. The data hold 1.4 million or so distinct CDR3 sequences, with about 45% observed a single time. The V gene's germline CDR1 is MNHEY and CDR2 SVGEGT. Germline trimming cut 6 bases from V and 0 bases from J; bases unmatched to any gene: 4. There are 14 residues in the CDR3. Russia was home to the donors, healthy Caucasian individuals aged roughly 6 to 90. Total RNA was extracted at no less than 6 micrograms per sample.

This sequence originates from a woman under 30 in good health. The rearrangement uses TRBV6-2 or TRBV6-3 and TRBJ2-7; 8 positions match TRBD1. Material: blood. The CDR3 region has the DNA TGTGCCAGCAGGCGAGGGACAGGCTCCTACGAGCAGTACTTC. Protein product: CASRRGTGSYEQYF.